This T cell receptor beta chain was recorded in a study of T cell repertoires in cytomegalovirus infection. As for the study in general: Through public TCR beta signatures, both CMV infection and matching HLA type were indicated.

Regarding the study as a whole: There were HLA-C-restricted CMV-specific TCR beta clonotypes dominating the ex vivo response. Accumulated public TCR beta family frequency recognized individuals carrying CMV together with the relevant HLA.

TCRdb re-derived calls from the reads in MiXCR, one entry per CDR3 protein. The top ten hold about 18% of the sample, which has roughly 49,000 distinct CDR3 sequences, approximately 20% seen once. CDR3 size: 14 residues. In germline, CDR1 is SEHNR, CDR2 FQNEAQ (reference sequence). J lost 2 bases, V lost 5 bases, and 3 bases had no gene match. As for this clonotype: Its antigen is still unknown.

The sequenced sample was PBMCs, sequenced either directly or after in vitro stimulation (not recorded which). This clonotype was obtained from a human donor in good health (CMV status not recorded). Some clones in this sample may be carry-over from other donors' samples. The chain employs TRBV7-9 and TRBJ1-2, with 9 positions matching TRBD1. The CDR3: CASSQGQGNYGYTF. CDR3 bases: TGTGCCAGCAGCCAGGGACAGGGCAACTATGGCTACACCTTC.